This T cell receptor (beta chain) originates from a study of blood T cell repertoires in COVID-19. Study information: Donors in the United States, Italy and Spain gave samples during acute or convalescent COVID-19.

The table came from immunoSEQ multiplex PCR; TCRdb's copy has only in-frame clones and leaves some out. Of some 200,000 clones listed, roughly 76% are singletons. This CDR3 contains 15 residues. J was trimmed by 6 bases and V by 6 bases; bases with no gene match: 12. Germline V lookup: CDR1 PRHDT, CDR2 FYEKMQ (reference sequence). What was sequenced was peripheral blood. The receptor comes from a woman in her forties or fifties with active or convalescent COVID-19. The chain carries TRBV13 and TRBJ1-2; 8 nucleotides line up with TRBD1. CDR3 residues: CASSSGTGATHGYTF. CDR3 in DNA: TGTGCCAGCAGTTCCGGGACAGGCGCCACCCATGGCTACACCTTC.